A selection of T cell receptor beta chains follows, all from one sample in a study of blood T cell repertoires in COVID-19. The table came from immunoSEQ multiplex PCR; TCRdb's copy has only in-frame clones and leaves some out. The profile shows about 180,000 clones, roughly 87% of them singletons. The sample consisted of peripheral blood. These TCRs come from a woman aged 45-65 years with acute or convalescent COVID-19. Both conserved end residues are part of each CDR3. A D gene is named only where the DNA matches it firmly. Clone size is not always given. Where it is, it says once, few, many or a class for expanded clones.

clone_size,j_call,d_call,v_call,cdr3_nt,cdr3_aa
once,TRBJ1-1,TRBD1,TRBV7-2,TGTGCCAGCAGCTTAGGGGGACAGGGCTATGAAGCTTTCTTT,CASSLGGQGYEAFF
-,TRBJ2-3,-,TRBV18,TGTGCCAGCTCACCCTTAGCGTTTAGCACAGATACGCAGTATTTT,CASSPLAFSTDTQYF
-,TRBJ2-7,-,TRBV29-1,TGCAGCCATACAGTGGCCTACGAGCAGTACTTC,CSHTVAYEQYF
-,TRBJ1-5,-,TRBV7-2,TGTGCCAGCAGCCGCGCCAGGGTGGAGCAGCCCCAGCATTTT,CASSRARVEQPQHF
once,TRBJ1-3,-,TRBV24-1,TGTGCCACCAGTGATGGGTCAGGCTCTGGAAACACCATATATTTT,CATSDGSGSGNTIYF
once,TRBJ2-1,TRBD2,TRBV3-1/TRBV3-2,TGTGCCAGCAGTCCCGTGACTAGCAGCAATGAGCAGTTCTTC,CASSPVTSSNEQFF
-,TRBJ1-2,-,TRBV7-2,TGTGCCAGCAGCTCATTTACAGGGTGGGGCTACACCTTC,CASSSFTGWGYTF
-,TRBJ2-1,-,TRBV2,TGTGCCAGCAGTACCGAGGGGGACTACCCAGTGGATGAGCAGTTCTTC,CASSTEGDYPVDEQFF
-,TRBJ2-7,TRBD2,TRBV5-4,TGTGCCAGCAGCTCCCCGGGACTAGCGGGAGGACTCTCCTACGAGCAGTACTTC,CASSSPGLAGGLSYEQYF
-,TRBJ1-1,TRBD1,TRBV7-9,TGTGCCAGCAGCCCTAGGACAGGGTCCGCTGAAGCTTTCTTT,CASSPRTGSAEAFF
-,TRBJ2-5,-,TRBV5-1,TGCGCCAGCAGCTTCCAGGGTAGGGAGACCCAGTACTTC,CASSFQGRETQYF
once,TRBJ1-6,TRBD1,TRBV11-2,TGTGCCAGCAGCTTTCCGGCAGGGGGATCACCCCTCCACTTT,CASSFPAGGSPLHF
-,TRBJ2-3,TRBD2,TRBV6-2/TRBV6-3,TGTGCCAGCAGTTTTCCGGCGGGAGGGTCGAAAGATACGCAGTATTTT,CASSFPAGGSKDTQYF
-,TRBJ2-7,TRBD2,TRBV6-2/TRBV6-3,TGTGCCAGCAGCTCCATGGGGGGGTTGCCCTACGAGCAGTACTTC,CASSSMGGLPYEQYF
-,TRBJ2-6,TRBD2,TRBV5-6,TGTGCCAGCAGCTTAACTAGCGGGAGACTGACTTTC,CASSLTSGRLTF
-,TRBJ1-5,-,TRBV6-1,TGTGCCAGCAGTGAAGCCATACTGGCGGGAATGGGGAGCAATCAGCCCCAGCATTTT,CASSEAILAGMGSNQPQHF